The 15 T cell receptor beta chains given below trace back to one sample, sequenced in a study of blood T cell repertoires in COVID-19. Here immunoSEQ multiplex PCR was the method, and the copy in TCRdb shows in-frame clones only, minus some. The sample contains 220,000 or so clones, around 81% of which appear only once. Sequenced input: peripheral blood. The receptors were gathered from a woman in her sixties with acute or convalescent COVID-19.

This clone was counted once. The J gene is TRBJ2-7, the V gene TRBV4-3; D ambiguous. In germline, CDR1 is LGHNA, CDR2 YSLEER. V was clipped by 0 bases and J by 6 bases, with 12 bases between them. The CDR3 consists of 14 residues. In DNA form, the CDR3 reads TGCGCCAGCAGCCAAGATACGGTCCGTGGCGAGCAGTACTTC. Translating it yields CASSQDTVRGEQYF.

Comments on this clone: One junction end disagrees with the germline gene, perhaps due to a read error. The rearrangement uses TRBV12-3 or TRBV12-4 and TRBJ1-2, with TRBD1 matching 7 bases. The length of the CDR3 is 11 residues. CDR3 coding DNA: TGTGCCAGCAGGGGGACCGGGACAGTATTTTTC. This translates into CASRGTGTVFF.

The gene calls are TRBV27 and TRBJ1-3, with D uncertain. This CDR3 contains 15 residues. The germline gives CDR1 MNHEY, CDR2 SMNVEV (reference sequence). Trimming removed 4 bases from V and 0 bases from J, with 10 bases in between. The CDR3 protein is CASSSNSNSGNTIYF. The CDR3 DNA sequence: TGTGCCAGCAGTTCGAACAGCAACTCTGGAAACACCATATATTTT.

This clone was counted once. The chain links TRBV7-9 to TRBJ1-5; possibly TRBD1 for D (6 bases). Germline CDR1 and CDR2: SEHNR and FQNEAQ (reference sequence). V gave up 6 bases and J gave up 7 bases, with 28 bases separating them. The CDR3 is made up of 18 amino acids. The DNA for the CDR3 is TGTGCCAGCAGTTACACCACAGGGACCCAATACAATAGCCAGCCCCAGCATTTT. Protein: CASSYTTGTQYNSQPQHF.

J is TRBJ1-5 and V is TRBV7-9, with 7 bases matching TRBD1. Trimming took 1 base from V and 3 from J; bases not matched to a gene: 9. Germline CDR1 SEHNR, CDR2 FQNEAQ (reference sequence). The CDR3 sequence is 17 residues long. The DNA for the CDR3 is TGTGCCAGCAGCTTAGTTGGCTCAGGGGGGATCAATCAGCCCCAGCATTTT. Translating it yields CASSLVGSGGINQPQHF.

J is TRBJ1-2 and V is TRBV29-1; no firm D call. The CDR3 runs to 11 residues. V shed 3 bases and J shed 7 bases, with 9 bases lying between them. In germline, CDR1 is SQVTM, CDR2 ANQGSEA. The CDR3 bases are TGCAGCGTTGACCCTTCGGGTGGCTACACCTTC. Translation: CSVDPSGGYTF.

The chain links TRBV4-2 to TRBJ1-2; no definite D call. The germline V and J ends were trimmed by 0 bases and 4 bases, with 12 bases remaining between them. In germline, CDR1 is LGHNA, CDR2 YNFKEQ. The CDR3 runs to 15 residues. CDR3 nucleotides: TGTGCCAGCAGCCAAGATGAGGGTAGCACCTATGGCTACACCTTC. This gives the protein CASSQDEGSTYGYTF.

The V gene is TRBV12-3 or TRBV12-4, the J gene TRBJ1-5, with D tentatively TRBD1 (6 bases). This CDR3 spans 13 amino acids. Trimming pared 5 bases from V and 4 bases from J, leaving 9 bases between. CDR3 bases: TGTGCCAGCAGTATCAGGGGTAATCAGCCCCAGCATTTT. Encoded protein: CASSIRGNQPQHF.

This clone appeared once. The chain uses TRBV4-2 and TRBJ2-1, with 9 bases that match TRBD1. With 3 bases clipped from V and 7 bases from J, the junction kept 4 bases outside the gene matches. The CDR3 consists of 14 residues. The germline gives CDR1 LGHNA, CDR2 YNFKEQ. CDR3 coding DNA: TGTGCCAGCAGCCAGGGACAGGGTAGGAATGAGCAGTTCTTC. Amino acid sequence: CASSQGQGRNEQFF.

The rearrangement joins TRBV6-2 or TRBV6-3 to TRBJ2-2, with TRBD2 identical over 8 bases. The CDR3 extends over 17 amino acids. Germline V CDR1 and CDR2: MNHEY, SVGEGT. The V gene end was trimmed by 2 bases and the J gene end by 3 bases; junction bases not matched to a gene: 8. The CDR3 bases are TGTGCCAGCAGTTACCCTACTAGCGGTTTTGACACCGGGGAGCTGTTTTTT. It is translated as CASSYPTSGFDTGELFF.

The J gene is TRBJ2-7, the V gene TRBV6-5; D is perhaps TRBD2 (6 bases). This CDR3 is built from 16 residues. Germline CDR1 and CDR2: MNHEY and SVGAGI. The germline V and J ends were trimmed by 0 bases and 3 bases, with 15 bases remaining between them. The CDR3 nucleotides are TGTGCCAGCAGTTACTCTTCCGGGACTGGTTTCTACGAGCAGTACTTC. As protein: CASSYSSGTGFYEQYF.

The chain uses TRBV6-5 and TRBJ2-2; TRBD2 aligns across 7 bases. The germline V gene has CDR1 MNHEY and CDR2 SVGAGI. V dropped 6 bases and J dropped 5; count of bases not matched to a gene: 6. The CDR3 has 14 amino acids. The CDR3 DNA follows: TGTGCCAGCAGGACCCTAGCGGCAACCGGGGAGCTGTTTTTT. Its translation is CASRTLAATGELFF.

This chain uses TRBV28 with TRBJ1-1; TRBD1 might be the D (5 bases). V lost 6 bases and J 3 bases, leaving 5 bases between the germline ends. This CDR3 has 11 amino acids. CDR1 MDHEN and CDR2 SYDVKM come from the germline V gene. Here the CDR3 reads CASRGDTEAFF. CDR3 nucleotide sequence: TGTGCCAGCAGAGGGGACACTGAAGCTTTCTTT.

This chain joins TRBV13 and TRBJ1-4, with a possible D match to TRBD1 (5 bases). Germline V gene sequence: CDR1 PRHDT, CDR2 FYEKMQ (reference sequence). This CDR3 is 15 amino acids long. Between the trimmed V and J ends, which lost 2 bases and 13 bases, there was a span of 20 bases. As DNA, the CDR3 is TGTGCCAGCAGCTTAACCGACACTCCAGACGGGGGACTGTTTTTT. Its protein is CASSLTDTPDGGLFF.

V and J are TRBV4-2 and TRBJ2-7; 12 positions agree with TRBD2. The germline V gene has CDR1 LGHNA and CDR2 YNFKEQ. The CDR3 covers 16 residues. The ends lost 2 bases at V and 1 base at J; junction bases unmatched: 3. The chain's CDR3 is CASSQPGTSGSYEQYF. The CDR3 DNA reads as TGTGCCAGCAGCCAACCGGGGACTAGCGGGTCCTACGAGCAGTACTTC.